Listed below are T cell receptor beta chains from one sample, sequenced in a study of T cell responses to AZD1222 COVID-19 vaccine. Generated by immunoSEQ multiplex PCR, the TCRdb table keeps only in-frame clones and is missing some. In the table there are 150,000 or so clones, 80% to 95% of which are singletons. The sample in question was peripheral blood, obtained 28 days after the second AZD1222 dose. These receptors were taken from an adult who received the AZD1222 COVID-19 vaccine. CDR3s include the opening cysteine and the closing phenylalanine or tryptophan. The D gene is left open where the match is weak. Not all rows give a size; the values are once, few, many and, for expanded clones, a class.

J gene	D gene	V gene	clone size	CDR3 protein	CDR3 DNA
TRBJ1-2	-	TRBV2	-	CASSSTGVGGYTF	TGTGCCAGCAGCTCAACAGGCGTAGGTGGCTACACCTTC
TRBJ1-2	-	TRBV29-1	-	CSVVTAPSDGYTF	TGCAGCGTTGTAACCGCCCCCTCGGATGGCTACACCTTC
TRBJ2-5	-	TRBV7-9	-	CASSPRGLGQQETQYF	TGTGCCAGCAGCCCAAGAGGCCTTGGACAGCAAGAGACCCAGTACTTC
TRBJ1-2	-	TRBV6-1	few	CASSEGGGLNYGYTF	TGTGCCAGCAGTGAAGGCGGGGGGCTTAACTATGGCTACACCTTC
TRBJ2-6	TRBD1	TRBV10-3	-	CAISSRGPRESGANVLTF	TGTGCCATCAGTTCTAGGGGGCCCAGGGAGTCTGGGGCCAACGTCCTGACTTTC
TRBJ2-1	-	TRBV4-2	-	CASSQERRLGQFF	TGTGCCAGCAGCCAAGAGAGAAGGCTGGGGCAGTTCTTC
TRBJ1-1	-	TRBV6-2/TRBV6-3	once	CASSPARIVGTEAFF	TGTGCCAGCAGTCCCGCCCGGATCGTAGGCACTGAAGCTTTCTTT
TRBJ2-7	TRBD2	TRBV4-1	-	CASSQRLAGFYEQYF	TGCGCCAGCAGCCAGAGACTAGCGGGGTTCTACGAGCAGTACTTC
TRBJ2-2	TRBD1	TRBV5-1	-	CASSWTGTGGSGELFF	TGCGCCAGCAGCTGGACCGGGACAGGGGGTTCCGGGGAGCTGTTTTTT
TRBJ2-7	-	TRBV5-1	-	CASSLASTGTRIYEQYF	TGCGCCAGCAGCTTGGCGTCTACCGGGACAAGGATCTACGAGCAGTACTTC
TRBJ1-1	-	TRBV19	once	CASNPTGNTEAFF	TGTGCCAGTAACCCGACAGGGAACACTGAAGCTTTCTTT
TRBJ1-2	TRBD1	TRBV7-2	-	CASSLTGVNGYTF	TGTGCCAGCAGCTTGACAGGGGTTAATGGCTACACCTTC
TRBJ1-1	TRBD1	TRBV4-2	-	CASSRDRGTGTEAFF	TGTGCCAGCAGCCGGGACAGGGGCACGGGGACTGAAGCTTTCTTT
TRBJ1-3	-	TRBV18	-	CASSPRSDSGNTIYF	TGTGCCAGCTCACCAAGGTCCGACTCTGGAAACACCATATATTTT
TRBJ1-1	-	TRBV5-5	-	CASSFRGADTEAFF	TGTGCCAGCAGCTTTAGGGGGGCGGACACTGAAGCTTTCTTT
TRBJ1-2	-	TRBV9	once	CASSGGQDGLGQTYGYTF	TGTGCCAGCAGCGGGGGCCAGGACGGATTAGGGCAAACGTATGGCTACACCTTC
TRBJ2-7	-	TRBV15	-	CATSATVTYEQYF	TGTGCCACCAGCGCGACAGTTACATACGAGCAGTACTTC
TRBJ2-3	-	TRBV15	-	CATSRDRGRGDTQYF	TGTGCCACCAGCAGAGACAGGGGCCGCGGGGATACGCAGTATTTT
TRBJ1-1	-	TRBV28	-	CASSIRGLGGGTEAFF	TGTGCCAGCAGTATTCGGGGGCTAGGCGGTGGCACTGAAGCTTTCTTT
TRBJ2-7	TRBD1	TRBV5-1	-	CASSLGTGTEQYF	TGCGCCAGCAGCTTAGGGACAGGGACCGAGCAGTACTTC
TRBJ1-4	-	TRBV28	-	CASSFHRDGTGEKLFF	TGTGCCAGCAGTTTCCACAGGGACGGCACTGGTGAAAAACTGTTTTTT
TRBJ2-7	-	TRBV18	-	CASSRNEAYEQYF	TGTGCCAGCTCACGAAATGAGGCGTACGAGCAGTACTTC
TRBJ2-7	TRBD2	TRBV5-4	-	CASSQGLAGVGEQYF	TGTGCCAGCAGCCAGGGACTAGCGGGAGTTGGCGAGCAGTACTTC
TRBJ2-3	TRBD2	TRBV5-6	-	CASSLGAGGTDTQYF	TGTGCCAGCAGCTTGGGAGCGGGAGGCACAGATACGCAGTATTTT
TRBJ1-5	TRBD1	TRBV30	few	CAWSGQANQPQHF	TGTGCCTGGAGCGGACAGGCTAATCAGCCCCAGCATTTT
TRBJ2-7	-	TRBV18	-	CASSPPTGPGEQYF	TGTGCCAGCTCACCGCCGACAGGTCCTGGGGAGCAGTACTTC
TRBJ2-5	-	TRBV20-1	-	CSAERETQYF	TGCAGTGCTGAGAGGGAGACCCAGTACTTC
TRBJ2-6	-	TRBV28	-	CASIGQSSGANVLTF	TGTGCCAGCATCGGGCAGAGCTCTGGGGCCAACGTCCTGACTTTC
TRBJ2-1	-	TRBV7-9	-	CASSLVGQSYNEQFF	TGTGCCAGCAGCCTCGTAGGACAATCCTACAATGAGCAGTTCTTC
TRBJ1-1	-	TRBV28	-	CASSFSVHTEAFF	TGTGCCAGCAGTTTCTCAGTACACACTGAAGCTTTCTTT
TRBJ2-2	-	TRBV6-5	-	CASSYSLANTGELFF	TGTGCCAGCAGTTACTCGTTAGCGAATACCGGGGAGCTGTTTTTT
TRBJ2-2	TRBD1	TRBV11-2	few	CASSSRRTGDVTGELFF	TGTGCCAGCAGCTCCCGGAGGACAGGGGACGTCACCGGGGAGCTGTTTTTT
TRBJ2-7	TRBD2	TRBV9	-	CASSPGTTSSYEQYF	TGTGCCAGCAGCCCTGGGACTACGAGCTCCTACGAGCAGTACTTC
TRBJ2-4	-	TRBV3-1/TRBV3-2	-	CASSQDSASGNIQYF	TGTGCCAGCAGCCAAGATTCCGCATCGGGGAACATTCAGTACTTC
TRBJ1-6	-	TRBV6-1	-	CASSEEGSGRNSPLHF	TGTGCCAGCAGTGAAGAGGGGTCAGGTCGGAATTCACCCCTCCACTTT
TRBJ2-7	-	TRBV7-2	-	CASSSRGGYEQYF	TGTGCCAGCAGCTCCAGGGGCGGCTACGAGCAGTACTTC
TRBJ2-2	TRBD2	TRBV7-3	-	CASSLSTSGWTGELFF	TGTGCCAGCAGCTTATCTACTAGCGGGTGGACCGGGGAGCTGTTTTTT
TRBJ2-3	-	TRBV10-2	-	CASSEGLAPDTQYF	TGCGCCAGCAGTGAAGGGTTAGCGCCAGATACGCAGTATTTT
TRBJ2-1	-	TRBV19	-	CASKLTANHYNEQFF	TGTGCCAGTAAGCTAACGGCGAATCACTACAATGAGCAGTTCTTC
TRBJ1-1	-	TRBV29-1	-	CSVVRGLNTEAFF	TGCAGCGTTGTAAGGGGCCTGAACACTGAAGCTTTCTTT
TRBJ1-2	-	TRBV21-1	-	CASSYPGYGYTF	TGTGCCAGCAGCTACCCAGGGTATGGCTACACCTTC
TRBJ1-2	-	TRBV28	-	CASSLNGIYTF	TGTGCCAGCAGTTTAAATGGCATCTACACCTTC
TRBJ2-2	TRBD2	TRBV10-3	-	CATGGGTSGISGELFF	TGTGCCACAGGAGGGGGGACTAGCGGGATCAGCGGGGAGCTGTTTTTT
TRBJ1-1	-	TRBV7-9	-	CASSLGGEVGTEAFF	TGTGCCAGCAGCTTAGGTGGCGAGGTAGGCACTGAAGCTTTCTTT
TRBJ2-5	-	TRBV2	-	CASSAVRRKETQYF	TGTGCCAGCAGTGCGGTTCGGCGCAAAGAGACCCAGTACTTC
TRBJ2-3	TRBD1	TRBV23-1	-	CASSHRGSSTDTQYF	TGCGCCAGCAGCCACAGGGGGTCTAGCACAGATACGCAGTATTTT
TRBJ1-2	TRBD1	TRBV5-1	-	CASSADRSYGYTF	TGCGCCAGCAGCGCGGACAGGTCGTATGGCTACACCTTC
TRBJ2-7	TRBD1	TRBV2	once	CASSEFDRAYEQYF	TGTGCCAGCAGTGAATTTGACAGGGCGTACGAGCAGTACTTC
TRBJ1-3	-	TRBV27	-	CASSTSGGNTIYF	TGTGCCAGCAGTACCAGTGGAGGAAACACCATATATTTT
TRBJ1-4	-	TRBV28	-	CASRNSGSEKLFF	TGTGCCAGCAGAAACTCAGGGTCCGAAAAACTGTTTTTT